Below, 22 T cell receptor beta chains from the same sample are listed, as sequenced in a study of breast tumors, draining lymph nodes, adjacent tissues. The lymph nodes were axillary draining lymph nodes from breast cancer patients. TCRdb reprocessed the multiplex PCR reads with MiXCR, giving one entry per CDR3 protein. Of approximately 230,000 distinct CDR3 sequences listed, around 34% were seen once; the top ten hold approximately 3.6%. The sequencing sample was made of axillary lymph node tissue. The receptors come from a female donor with breast cancer. Some clones in this sample may be carry-over from other donors' samples.

This clonotype was seen ten or more times. This sequence joins TRBV6-1 and TRBJ2-7; D possibly uses TRBD1 or TRBD2 (6 bases each). The CDR3 runs to 15 residues. CDR1 and CDR2 from the germline V gene are MNHNS and SASEGT. Trimming took off 6 bases at V and 2 bases at J, with 17 bases between the two ends. The CDR3 here is CASSQARGRTYEQYF. CDR3 bases: TGTGCCAGCAGCCAGGCGAGGGGGAGGACCTACGAGCAGTACTTC.

This clonotype was found many times. The chain combines TRBV20-1 with TRBJ2-5; D is possibly TRBD1 or TRBD2 (6 bases each). V gave up 2 bases and J gave up 4 bases, with 14 bases separating them. Germline V gene data show CDR1 as DFQATT and CDR2 as SNEGSKA (reference sequence). CDR3 length: 14 residues. CDR3 sequence reads: CSARSGGGGETQYF. In DNA, the CDR3 is TGCAGTGCTAGATCAGGAGGGGGAGGAGAGACCCAGTACTTC.

The chain carries TRBV20-1 and TRBJ1-4; D call uncertain. CDR3 length: 13 residues. Germline CDR1 is DFQATT and CDR2 is SNEGSKA (reference sequence). V lost 3 bases to trimming and J lost 7 bases, with 12 bases between them. The CDR3 loop reads CSASGRGGEKLFF. CDR3 nucleotides: TGCAGTGCTAGCGGTCGAGGAGGTGAAAAACTGTTTTTT.

Many counts were recorded for this clonotype. The DNA for the CDR3 is TGTGCCTGGAACCCGGCGAACTATGGCTACACCTTC. It yields the protein CAWNPANYGYTF. The chain is built from TRBV30 and TRBJ1-2; D gene uncertain. Between the trimmed V and J ends, which lost 4 bases and 2 bases, there was a span of 8 bases. CDR1 is GTSNPN, CDR2 SVGIG, per germline (reference sequence). This CDR3 is 12 amino acids long.

The V and J genes are TRBV11-1 and TRBJ1-6; weak D call: TRBD1 (6 bases). V was shortened by 5 bases and J by 10 bases, with 15 bases between the two germline ends. The CDR3 extends over 14 amino acids. CDR1 and CDR2 (germline): SGHAT, FQDESV (reference sequence). The CDR3 reads CASSVNQGRSPLHF. Written as DNA, the CDR3 is TGTGCCAGCAGCGTCAATCAGGGGCGGTCACCCCTCCACTTT. The full variable domain, its missing parts supplied by reference TRBV11-1 and TRBJ1-6, is EAEVAQSPRYKITEKSQAVAFWCDPISGHATLYWYRQILGQGPELLVQFQDESVVDDSQLPKDRFSAERLKGVDSTLKIQPAELGDSAMYLCASSVNQGRSPLHFGNGTRLTVT.

This clonotype appeared many times. This chain joins TRBV7-9 and TRBJ2-3; D is tentatively TRBD1 or TRBD2 (7 bases each). The CDR3 is 14 residues long. V dropped 2 bases and J dropped 3 bases, with 9 bases sitting between them. Germline V lookup: CDR1 SEHNR, CDR2 FQNEAQ (reference sequence). DNA of the CDR3: TGTGCCAGCAGCTTACAGGGGGGGACAGATACGCAGTATTTT. Translating gives CASSLQGGTDTQYF.

This clonotype has ten or more counts. This sequence joins TRBV20-1 and TRBJ2-3, with 7 nucleotides matching TRBD1. The J segment lost 3 bases and the V segment lost 0 bases, leaving 9 bases of the junction unmatched. The CDR3 has 16 amino acids. Germline V CDR1 and CDR2: DFQATT, SNEGSKA (reference sequence). CDR3: CSARDTAGGRTDTQYF. Here the CDR3 DNA reads TGCAGTGCTAGAGATACAGCAGGGGGTAGAACAGATACGCAGTATTTT.

This sequence joins TRBV2 and TRBJ2-7; 11 bases map to TRBD2. Germline V lookup: CDR1 SNHLY, CDR2 FYNNEI. CDR3 size: 16 residues. V dropped 6 bases and J dropped 0; count of bases not matched to a gene: 7. CDR3 coding DNA: TGTGCCAGCAGCTTGACTAGCGGGGAGAACTCCTACGAGCAGTACTTC. It codes for CASSLTSGENSYEQYF.

This clonotype was observed many times. The rearrangement uses TRBV6-5 and TRBJ2-2; D may be TRBD2 (6 bases). The V gene lost 6 bases and the J gene lost 1 base, with 12 bases spanning the gap. This CDR3 comprises 15 residues. Germline V lookup: CDR1 MNHEY, CDR2 SVGAGI. CDR3 loop: CASSPGTGNTGELFF. CDR3 sequence (DNA): TGTGCCAGCAGCCCCGGGACTGGGAACACCGGGGAGCTGTTTTTT.

The sample holds many counts of this clonotype. This chain links TRBV2 with TRBJ1-2; 8 bases match TRBD1. V was pared by 6 bases and J by 4 bases, with 13 bases of the junction left unmatched. From germline, CDR1 is SNHLY and CDR2 FYNNEI. There are 16 residues in the CDR3. CDR3 residues: CASRAGQGQVRYGYTF. CDR3 bases: TGTGCCAGCAGAGCCGGACAGGGACAGGTTCGCTATGGCTACACCTTC.

This clonotype was recorded at least ten times. The chain combines TRBV5-1 with TRBJ2-2; 8 nucleotides align to TRBD1. V lost 4 bases, J lost 0 bases, and 8 bases stayed unmatched. The CDR3 loop spans 17 amino acids. Germline CDR1 and CDR2: SGHRS and YFSETQ. In nucleotides, the CDR3 is TGCGCCAGCAGCGGAAGGACAGGGAGAGCGAACACCGGGGAGCTGTTTTTT. It translates to CASSGRTGRANTGELFF.

This clonotype was observed at least ten times. The J gene is TRBJ1-5, the V gene TRBV19; 9 nucleotides align to TRBD1. V gave up 7 bases and J gave up 1 base; unmatched junction bases: 8. Germline CDR1 reads LNHDA; CDR2 reads SQIVND (reference sequence). The CDR3 contains 16 residues. The chain's CDR3 is CASTPQGALSNQPQHF. The CDR3 nucleotides are TGTGCCAGTACCCCACAGGGGGCGCTGAGCAATCAGCCCCAGCATTTT.

Ten or more counts support this clonotype. At one end, the junction sequence differs from germline, possibly due to a read error. This chain joins TRBV20-1 and TRBJ1-2; TRBD1 matches at 7 bases. Germline V gives CDR1 DFQATT, CDR2 SNEGSKA (reference sequence). CDR3 length: 12 amino acids. The CDR3 coding sequence is TGCAGTGCGCCGACAGGGAACTATGGCTCCACCTTC. Its protein product is CSAPTGNYGSTF.

The chain joins TRBV19 to TRBJ2-7; TRBD1 matches 8 bases. CDR1 and CDR2 from the germline V gene are LNHDA and SQIVND (reference sequence). V shed 5 bases, J shed 6 bases, and the junction held 12 bases outside the gene matches. The CDR3 consists of 15 residues. CDR3 coding DNA: TGTGCCAGTAGTGGGACAGGAGCTAGGCTTTCCGAGCAGTACTTC. It codes for CASSGTGARLSEQYF.

This clonotype has ten or more counts. The genes are TRBV12-3 or TRBV12-4 and TRBJ1-5, with TRBD1 matching 8 bases. This CDR3 contains 15 residues. V lost 4 bases and J lost 6; bases outside the gene matches: 8. CDR3 sequence reads: CASSWATGAGQPQHF. The CDR3 coding sequence is TGTGCCAGCAGTTGGGCGACAGGGGCAGGTCAGCCCCAGCATTTT.

This clonotype was picked up many times. CDR3 sequence: CSAAPVGSNQPQHF. The CDR3 DNA reads as TGCAGTGCCGCCCCTGTGGGTAGCAATCAGCCCCAGCATTTT. The chain joins TRBV20-1 to TRBJ1-5; no clear D gene. The CDR3 length is 14 residues. Trimming removed 6 bases from V and 0 bases from J, with 12 bases in between. Germline V gene lookup returns CDR1 DFQATT and CDR2 SNEGSKA (reference sequence).

This chain connects TRBV9 to TRBJ1-5; D is unclear. Per germline, CDR1 SGDLS and CDR2 YYNGEE. CDR3 length: 15 amino acids. Trimming took off 0 bases at V and 3 bases at J, with 10 bases between the two ends. The CDR3 region is CASSVGGGVNQPQHF. The CDR3, as DNA: TGTGCCAGCAGCGTAGGGGGAGGCGTCAATCAGCCCCAGCATTTT.

As for this clonotype: A read error is possible here, since a much larger clone lies one base away. This chain links TRBV2 with TRBJ1-1, with a weak D call TRBD1 (6 bases). The length of the CDR3 is 17 residues. V shed 4 bases and J shed 2 bases, with 20 bases lying between them. CDR1 is SNHLY, CDR2 FYNNEI, per germline. The CDR3, as DNA: TGTGCCAGCAGTGGCGGAGCCTTCGTCAGGGGTAACACTGAAGCTTTCTTT. Its protein product is CASSGGAFVRGNTEAFF.

This clonotype was seen repeatedly, ten times or more. This chain links TRBV9 with TRBJ2-1; TRBD2 agrees at 9 bases. From germline, CDR1 is SGDLS and CDR2 YYNGEE. With V trimmed by 1 base and J by 3 bases, 5 bases remained unmatched. The CDR3 runs to 16 residues. The CDR3 nucleotides read TGTGCCAGCAGCGTATCCGGGACTAGCAACTACAATGAGCAGTTCTTC. It specifies CASSVSGTSNYNEQFF.

This clonotype was recorded a few times. This chain uses TRBV3-2 with TRBJ2-7; the table's D call, TRBD1, was not checked against the DNA. TRBV3-2 is termed a pseudogene. The CDR3 is 17 residues long. The CDR3 protein is CASRRTGAGGRSTEQYF. The CDR3 region has the DNA TGTGCCAGCAGACGCACGGGGGCGGGCGGGAGATCAACCGAGCAGTACTTC.

Ten or more counts support this clonotype. The chain uses TRBV7-2 and TRBJ2-7, with D possibly being TRBD1 or TRBD2 (5 bases each). Germline V gene data show CDR1 as SGHTA and CDR2 as FQGNSA. The CDR3 covers 14 residues. The V end lost 4 bases, the J end lost 1 base, and 11 bases lay between the germline ends. CDR3 region: CASSWETESYEQYF. The CDR3 coding sequence is TGTGCCAGCAGCTGGGAGACAGAATCCTACGAGCAGTACTTC.

This clonotype was detected ten times or more. This CDR3 is CASSLGTGEGYEQYF. DNA of the CDR3: TGTGCCAGCAGCCTTGGGACGGGAGAGGGGTACGAGCAGTACTTC. The V call is TRBV3-1, the J call TRBJ2-7, with TRBD2 as a possible D gene (6 bases). Germline V gene sequence: CDR1 LGHDT, CDR2 YNNKEL (reference sequence). This CDR3 is 15 amino acids long. The ends were cut back, 4 bases at V and 4 bases at J, with 17 bases in the middle.